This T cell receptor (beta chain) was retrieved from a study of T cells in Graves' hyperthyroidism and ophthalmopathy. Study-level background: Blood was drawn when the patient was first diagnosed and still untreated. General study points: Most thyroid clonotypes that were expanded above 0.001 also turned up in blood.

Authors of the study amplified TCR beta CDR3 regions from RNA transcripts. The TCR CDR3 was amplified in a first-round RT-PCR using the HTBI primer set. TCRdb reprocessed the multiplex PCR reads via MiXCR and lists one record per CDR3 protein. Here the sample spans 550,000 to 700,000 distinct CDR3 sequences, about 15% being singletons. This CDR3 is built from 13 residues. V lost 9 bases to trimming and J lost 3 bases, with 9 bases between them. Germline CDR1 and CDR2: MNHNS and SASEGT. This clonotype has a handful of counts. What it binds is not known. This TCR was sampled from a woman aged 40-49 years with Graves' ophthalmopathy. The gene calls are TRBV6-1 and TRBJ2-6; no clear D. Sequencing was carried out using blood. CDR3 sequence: CARRSNGANVLTF. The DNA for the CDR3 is TGTGCCAGGAGGTCGAATGGGGCCAACGTCCTGACTTTC.